This is a list of T cell receptor beta chains from one sample in a study of T cell repertoires in cytomegalovirus infection. One entry per CDR3 protein results from TCRdb running MiXCR on the reads. In the table there are 400,000 or so distinct CDR3 sequences, roughly 30% of which are singletons. The sample taken for sequencing was PBMCs. These receptors came from a human donor in good health (CMV status not recorded). Some clones in this sample may be carry-over from other donors' samples. Each CDR3 is given with its conserved first and last residue. The order of the fields is J gene, D gene, V gene, clone size, CDR3 protein, CDR3 DNA. A D gene is named only where the DNA matches it firmly. Clone size appears in some rows only: once, few, many, or a class for an expanded clone.

>TRBJ1-1|-|TRBV19|-
CASSIETVNTEAFF
TGTGCCAGTAGTATAGAGACGGTGAACACTGAAGCTTTCTTT
>TRBJ2-5|-|TRBV5-1|-
CASSLVASSETQYF
TGCGCCAGCAGCTTGGTAGCGAGCAGTGAGACCCAGTACTTC
>TRBJ2-2|-|TRBV14|few
CASSRQNTGELFF
TGTGCCAGCAGCCGACAGAACACCGGGGAGCTGTTTTTT
>TRBJ2-1|TRBD2|TRBV2|-
CASTVTGGPGQFF
TGTGCCAGCACCGTAACGGGGGGGCCCGGTCAGTTCTTC
>TRBJ2-1|-|TRBV7-9|-
CASSLRVVSSYNEQFF
TGTGCCAGCAGTCTGAGGGTAGTGAGCTCCTACAATGAGCAGTTCTTC
>TRBJ1-1|TRBD1|TRBV20-1|-
CSCEGGTGVMNTEAFF
TGCAGTTGCGAAGGTGGGACAGGCGTCATGAACACTGAAGCTTTCTTT
>TRBJ1-5|-|TRBV12-3/TRBV12-4|-
CASSNQVGPIMPQHF
TGTGCCAGCAGTAATCAGGTGGGGCCTATCATGCCCCAGCATTTT
>TRBJ2-1|-|TRBV27|-
CASSLYILGDKFF
TGTGCCAGCAGTTTATATATTCTAGGGGATAAGTTCTTC
>TRBJ1-1|-|TRBV27|few
CASSFAGATNTEAFF
TGTGCCAGCAGTTTCGCAGGGGCGACGAACACTGAAGCTTTCTTT
>TRBJ1-3|-|TRBV6-5|many
CASGGYAGNTIYF
TGTGCCAGCGGGGGATACGCTGGAAACACCATATATTTT
>TRBJ1-1|TRBD1|TRBV11-3|few
CASSLAKGGANTEAFF
TGTGCCAGCAGCTTAGCGAAAGGGGGCGCAAACACTGAAGCTTTCTTT
>TRBJ1-5|TRBD1|TRBV12-3/TRBV12-4|-
CASSLWGTGDQPQHF
TGTGCCAGCAGTTTATGGGGGACAGGGGATCAGCCCCAGCATTTT
>TRBJ1-5|TRBD1|TRBV20-1|-
CSAAPGTGLSQPQHF
TGCAGTGCAGCCCCCGGGACAGGTCTCTCTCAGCCCCAGCATTTT
>TRBJ2-2|TRBD2|TRBV7-3|many
CASSSLAFGELFF
TGTGCCAGCAGCTCACTAGCGTTCGGGGAGCTGTTTTTT
>TRBJ2-1|-|TRBV12-3/TRBV12-4|-
CASSEVGLAVNEQFF
TGTGCCAGCAGTGAAGTGGGGCTAGCTGTCAATGAGCAGTTCTTC
>TRBJ1-5|-|TRBV19|-
CASSLHEGGNQPQHF
TGTGCCAGTAGTTTGCACGAGGGTGGTAATCAGCCCCAGCATTTT
>TRBJ2-3|TRBD1|TRBV6-1|-
CASSVAQGASADTQYF
TGTGCCAGCAGTGTAGCACAGGGGGCTTCGGCAGATACGCAGTATTTT
>TRBJ2-1|TRBD1|TRBV12-3/TRBV12-4|few
CASSWDRGNEQFF
TGTGCCAGCAGCTGGGACAGGGGCAATGAGCAGTTCTTC
>TRBJ2-1|-|TRBV11-2|-
CASRPPGDGEQFF
TGTGCCAGCAGGCCGCCCGGAGACGGTGAGCAGTTCTTC
>TRBJ2-3|TRBD1|TRBV5-1|few
CASSSSGQGYSDTQYF
TGCGCCAGCAGCTCTTCTGGACAGGGCTATTCAGATACGCAGTATTTT
>TRBJ2-2|-|TRBV4-3|few
CASSLRGARELFF
TGCGCCAGCAGCCTCCGGGGGGCGAGGGAGCTGTTTTTT
>TRBJ1-6|-|TRBV7-2|many
CASSLQDRVPLHF
TGTGCCAGCAGCTTACAGGACCGGGTACCCCTCCACTTT
>TRBJ1-5|TRBD1|TRBV7-6|-
CASSQGGAGSNQPQHF
TGTGCCAGCAGCCAAGGGGGCGCGGGTAGCAATCAGCCCCAGCATTTT
>TRBJ2-3|-|TRBV6-5|-
CASSYAVGGQDTQYF
TGTGCCAGCAGTTACGCGGTAGGGGGGCAAGATACGCAGTATTTT
>TRBJ2-1|-|TRBV7-9|-
CASSNRQAMSRPLF
TGTGCCAGCAGTAATAGACAGGCTATGAGCAGGCCCCTCTTC
>TRBJ1-1|TRBD1|TRBV7-2|many
CASSRLGQGAMNTEAFF
TGTGCCAGCAGCCGACTAGGACAGGGGGCGATGAACACTGAAGCTTTCTTT
>TRBJ1-2|TRBD1|TRBV30|few
CAWRVTGRQNGYTF
TGTGCCTGGAGGGTGACAGGGCGGCAGAATGGCTACACCTTC
>TRBJ2-2|-|TRBV20-1|-
CSARDMASYTGELFF
TGCAGTGCTAGAGATATGGCCTCCTACACCGGGGAGCTGTTTTTT
>TRBJ2-1|-|TRBV15|few
CATSRAFVSYNEQFF
TGTGCCACCAGCCGAGCTTTTGTCTCTTACAATGAGCAGTTCTTC
>TRBJ1-2|TRBD1|TRBV6-4|-
CASSETGQGNYGYTF
TGTGCCAGCAGCGAGACCGGACAGGGGAACTATGGCTACACCTTC
>TRBJ2-3|TRBD2|TRBV4-3|many
CASSQDVAGGRTDTQYF
TGCGCCAGCAGCCAAGATGTCGCGGGAGGCCGCACAGATACGCAGTATTTT
>TRBJ2-5|TRBD2|TRBV7-8|-
CARSLQRGVRETQYF
TGTGCCAGGAGCTTACAGCGGGGGGTTAGAGAGACCCAGTACTTC
>TRBJ2-1|-|TRBV6-1|few
CASRPSGQNNEQFF
TGTGCCAGCAGACCTAGCGGACAGAACAATGAGCAGTTCTTC
>TRBJ2-2|-|TRBV6-5|-
CASSNRGTVPTGELFF
TGTGCCAGCAGTAACCGCGGGACAGTTCCCACCGGGGAGCTGTTTTTT
>TRBJ2-5|TRBD1|TRBV12-3/TRBV12-4|few
CASSPGTDQETQYF
TGTGCCAGCAGCCCCGGGACAGATCAAGAGACCCAGTACTTC
>TRBJ1-2|TRBD1|TRBV28|many
CASSAGTGTGYTF
TGTGCCAGCAGTGCCGGGACAGGGACTGGCTACACCTTC
>TRBJ1-5|TRBD1|TRBV2|-
CATGGSQGANQPQHF
TGTGCCACCGGCGGATCTCAGGGGGCTAATCAGCCCCAGCATTTT
>TRBJ2-5|-|TRBV7-2|many
CASSKLASQETQYF
TGTGCCAGCAGCAAACTAGCATCTCAAGAGACCCAGTACTTC
>TRBJ2-7|-|TRBV27|few
CASRGGGEQYF
TGTGCCAGCCGGGGCGGCGGCGAGCAGTACTTC
>TRBJ2-3|-|TRBV7-2|-
CASSSDLNLSTDTKSF
TGTGCCAGCAGCTCTGACTTGAATCTCTCAACAGATACGAAGTCTTTT
>TRBJ2-2|-|TRBV7-2|-
CASSLRPTANTGELFF
TGTGCCAGCAGCTTAAGGCCGACAGCGAACACCGGGGAGCTGTTTTTT